This TCR beta chain was captured by sequencing in a study of shared clonotypes between healthy human individuals. Genomic DNA per cell subset filled all wells of several immunoSEQ plates. TCRdb's table, derived via immunoSEQ multiplex PCR, lists solely in-frame clones and lacks some. The sample shows roughly 770,000 clones, about 97% of them seen only once. The germline gives CDR1 SGHRS, CDR2 YFSETQ. V was clipped by 0 bases and J by 4 bases, with 14 bases between them. This CDR3 is built from 15 residues. The naive CD8 fraction comprised CD45RO-negative cells positively selected for CCR7 and excluded terminally differentiated effector memory CD45RA+ cells.

The source of this sequence is a man under 40 in good health. V and J are TRBV5-1 and TRBJ2-7, with D possibly being TRBD1 or TRBD2 (5 bases each). Source material: naive CD8+ T cells sorted from blood. CDR3 sequence (DNA): TGCGCCAGCAGCTTGGACTGGGGGATCGGGTACGAGCAGTACTTC. Protein: CASSLDWGIGYEQYF.